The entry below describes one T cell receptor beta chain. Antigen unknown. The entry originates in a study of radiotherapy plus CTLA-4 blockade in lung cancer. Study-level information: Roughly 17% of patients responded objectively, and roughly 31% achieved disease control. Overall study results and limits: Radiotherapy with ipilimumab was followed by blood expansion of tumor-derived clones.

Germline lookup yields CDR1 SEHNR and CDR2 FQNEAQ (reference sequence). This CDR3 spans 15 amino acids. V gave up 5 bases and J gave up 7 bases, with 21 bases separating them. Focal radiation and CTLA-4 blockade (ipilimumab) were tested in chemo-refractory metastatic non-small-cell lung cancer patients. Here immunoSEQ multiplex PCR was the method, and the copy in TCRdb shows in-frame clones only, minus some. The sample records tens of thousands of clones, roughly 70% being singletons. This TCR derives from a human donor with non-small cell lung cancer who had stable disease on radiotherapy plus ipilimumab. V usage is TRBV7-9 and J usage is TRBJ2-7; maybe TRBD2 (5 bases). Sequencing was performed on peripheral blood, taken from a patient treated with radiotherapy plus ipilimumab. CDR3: CASSKLAGPGGEQYF. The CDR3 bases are TGTGCCAGCAGCAAATTGGCGGGCCCCGGAGGAGAGCAGTACTTC.